Below, 7 T cell receptor beta chains from the same sample are listed, as sequenced in a study of blood T cell repertoires in COVID-19. Clones were sequenced by immunoSEQ multiplex PCR, and TCRdb holds only the in-frame ones, with some missing. The table includes roughly 200,000 clones, around 90% detected once. Material: peripheral blood. The receptors were gathered from a man over 45 with acute or convalescent COVID-19.

This rearrangement joins TRBV10-3 to TRBJ1-3; D might be TRBD1 (6 bases). In germline, CDR1 is ENHRY, CDR2 SYGVKD. Trimming pared 6 bases from V and 3 bases from J, leaving 18 bases between. The CDR3 runs to 16 residues. The DNA for the CDR3 is TGTGCCATCAGCGAATTACAGGGATCTGTTGGAAACACCATATATTTT. As protein: CAISELQGSVGNTIYF.

In this sample, this clone turned up a few times. The chain recombines TRBV9 with TRBJ2-3; D unresolved. Germline CDR1 is SGDLS and CDR2 is YYNGEE. V was shortened by 4 bases and J by 2 bases, with 5 bases between the two germline ends. The length of the CDR3 is 12 residues. CDR3 sequence: CASSPNTDTQYF. CDR3 in DNA: TGTGCCAGCAGCCCCAACACAGATACGCAGTATTTT.

V is TRBV28 and J is TRBJ2-7; maybe TRBD1 (5 bases). The CDR3 length is 13 residues. V lost 4 bases and J 6 bases, leaving 13 bases between the germline ends. Germline CDR1 reads MDHEN; CDR2 reads SYDVKM. CDR3 nucleotide sequence: TGTGCCAGCAGTTATGCAGGGCTCCCCGAGCAGTACTTC. It specifies CASSYAGLPEQYF.

The chain uses TRBV7-9 and TRBJ2-4; D may be TRBD2 (6 bases). V lost 6 bases and J 1 base, leaving 13 bases between the germline ends. Germline loops: CDR1 SEHNR, CDR2 FQNEAQ (reference sequence). This CDR3 is 15 amino acids long. This CDR3 reads CASSRSGGAKNIQYF. CDR3 bases: TGTGCCAGCAGTCGAAGCGGAGGGGCCAAAAACATTCAGTACTTC.

In this sample, this clone turned up a few times. V and J are TRBV11-2 and TRBJ2-7; 10 nucleotides line up with TRBD2. Unmatched junction bases numbered 7, after V lost 4 bases and J lost 1 base. The CDR3 extends over 16 amino acids. Germline V lookup: CDR1 SGHAT, CDR2 FQNNGV. The CDR3 DNA reads TGTGCCAGCAGCTCGCCCGGGACTAGCGCATCCTACGAGCAGTACTTC. Translating gives CASSSPGTSASYEQYF.

The chain uses TRBV5-1 and TRBJ2-5; perhaps TRBD2 as D (6 bases). The CDR3 sequence is 14 residues long. Germline CDR1 SGHRS, CDR2 YFSETQ. V was cut by 0 bases and J by 4 bases, with 10 bases left in between. CDR3 coding DNA: TGCGCCAGCAGCTTGGGCGGGACGGGAGAGACCCAGTACTTC. Its protein product is CASSLGGTGETQYF.

This clone is a singleton in its sample. This chain connects TRBV6-2 or TRBV6-3 to TRBJ1-1; 8 bases match TRBD1. The CDR3 length is 15 residues. Trimming at V came to 2 bases and at J to 3 bases, leaving 5 bases not matched to a gene. In germline, CDR1 is MNHEY, CDR2 SVGEGT. In nucleotides, the CDR3 is TGTGCCAGCAGTTACCTCGACAGGGGCGACACTGAAGCTTTCTTT. It is translated as CASSYLDRGDTEAFF.